This T cell receptor (beta chain) was observed in a study of T cells in Graves' hyperthyroidism and ophthalmopathy. Amplification of TCR beta CDR3 regions used RNA as the template. When the TCR CDR3 underwent first-round RT-PCR, the HTBI primer set was used. In TCRdb, the multiplex PCR reads were re-called with MiXCR into one record per CDR3 protein. The sample carries some 500,000 distinct CDR3 sequences, 24% recorded once. The length of the CDR3 is 15 residues. V gave up 1 base and J gave up 5 bases, with 17 bases separating them. Looked up from germline, CDR1 is DFQATT and CDR2 is SNEGSKA (reference sequence). Lactation, pregnancy, other autoimmune disease or uncontrolled infection led to exclusion of patients. This clonotype was counted at least ten times.

This sequence joins TRBV20-1 and TRBJ2-5, with a tentative D call TRBD1 (5 bases). This receptor was identified in a woman in her thirties with Graves' ophthalmopathy. The sequenced sample consisted of blood. CDR3 coding DNA: TGCAGTGCTAGAGGATTCGGGCAGGGAAAGGAGACCCAGTACTTC. It is translated as CSARGFGQGKETQYF.